Presented here are 22 T cell receptor beta chains from one specimen sequenced in a study of blood T cell repertoires in COVID-19. Libraries were prepared by immunoSEQ multiplex PCR; TCRdb keeps only in-frame clonotypes and omits some of them. The table has some 220,000 clones, 84% seen once; the top ten hold 3% to 3.5%. Sequenced material: peripheral blood. The origin of the receptors is a woman between 25 and 40 years old who had recovered from COVID-19.

The chain links TRBV9 to TRBJ2-7; 7 positions match TRBD2. V gave up 0 bases and J gave up 2 bases; unmatched junction bases: 5. This CDR3 has 15 residues. CDR1 SGDLS and CDR2 YYNGEE come from the germline V gene. The CDR3, as DNA: TGTGCCAGCAGCGTAGGACTAGCTGTAGCCTACGAGCAGTACTTC. Translation gives CASSVGLAVAYEQYF.

The gene calls are TRBV11-2 and TRBJ2-7; TRBD2 aligns across 8 bases. The CDR3 spans 15 residues. Germline CDR1 is SGHAT and CDR2 is FQNNGV. The ends lost 1 base at V and 3 bases at J; junction bases unmatched: 5. The CDR3 nucleotides read TGTGCCAGCAGCTTAGGAGCGGGAGTAAGCTACGAGCAGTACTTC. Translated, it gives CASSLGAGVSYEQYF.

The chain joins TRBV12-2 to TRBJ2-3; TRBD2 is the table's D call and was not checked against the DNA. TRBV12-2 is an annotated pseudogene. This CDR3 has 9 residues. The CDR3 is CASRLNKYF. CDR3 in DNA: TGTGCAAGTCGCTTAAATAAGTATTTT.

This clone showed up just a few times. The rearrangement joins TRBV4-1 to TRBJ2-7, with TRBD1 identical over 8 bases. Germline CDR1 reads MGHRA; CDR2 reads YSYEKL. CDR3 size: 16 residues. With 2 bases clipped from V and 4 bases from J, the junction kept 10 bases outside the gene matches. This CDR3 reads CASSQLAGQGAYEQYF. CDR3 DNA: TGCGCCAGCAGCCAATTGGCAGGACAGGGTGCTTACGAGCAGTACTTC.

This chain links TRBV2 with TRBJ1-1; 7 bases map to TRBD1. Germline CDR1 is SNHLY and CDR2 is FYNNEI. J lost 1 base, V lost 8 bases, and 4 bases had no gene match. The CDR3 loop spans 13 amino acids. CDR3 protein: CASQGQSNTEAFF. The CDR3 DNA is TGTGCCAGCCAGGGACAGTCGAACACTGAAGCTTTCTTT.

This chain links TRBV28 with TRBJ2-1; 10 bases are shared with TRBD2. The CDR3 totals 16 residues. Germline CDR1 reads MDHEN; CDR2 reads SYDVKM. Trimming at V came to 2 bases and at J to 5 bases, leaving 6 bases not matched to a gene. As DNA, the CDR3 is TGTGCCAGCAGTTTAACCTCTAGCGGGAGTAACAATGAGCAGTTCTTC. Its protein is CASSLTSSGSNNEQFF.

The rearrangement links TRBV3-1 (or the pseudogene TRBV3-2) to TRBJ2-2, with TRBD2 matching over 7 bases. There are 14 residues in the CDR3. Germline-derived CDR1 and CDR2 are LGHDT and YNNKEL (reference sequence). Germline trimming cut 1 base from V and 4 bases from J; bases unmatched to any gene: 0. This CDR3 reads CASSQASGTGELFF. For the CDR3, the DNA is TGTGCCAGCAGCCAAGCTAGCGGCACCGGGGAGCTGTTTTTT.

The chain carries TRBV27 and TRBJ1-1, with 8 bases that match TRBD1. The length of the CDR3 is 15 residues. The trim removed 10 bases at V and 4 bases at J, leaving 14 bases unmatched. In germline, CDR1 is MNHEY, CDR2 SMNVEV (reference sequence). Written as DNA, the CDR3 is TGTGCCACAATTCCGACTACCAGGGGGCGCACTGAAGCTTTCTTT. This sequence encodes CATIPTTRGRTEAFF.

The chain has TRBV28 and TRBJ1-2; TRBD1 matches at 11 bases. The CDR3 loop spans 15 amino acids. V lost 7 bases, J lost 4 bases, and 8 bases stayed unmatched. CDR1 is MDHEN and CDR2 is SYDVKM in the germline V gene. CDR3 bases: TGTGCCAGCAACGTCCCGGGACAGGGGGGCTATGGCTACACCTTC. Protein: CASNVPGQGGYGYTF.

The rearrangement joins TRBV12-5 to TRBJ2-3; D is perhaps TRBD1 (5 bases). V lost 0 bases to trimming and J lost 1 base, with 11 bases between them. The germline CDR1 and CDR2 sequences are LGHNT and FRNRAP. The CDR3 contains 16 residues. The chain's CDR3 is CASGLVLGRGTDTQYF. For the CDR3, the DNA is TGTGCTAGTGGTTTGGTACTGGGCAGGGGCACAGATACGCAGTATTTT.

This clone occurred a few times. CDR3 nucleotides: TGTGCCATTAATCCTAGCGGCCCTAGCGCATACAATGAGCAGTTCTTC. Its translation: CAINPSGPSAYNEQFF. This chain connects TRBV10-3 to TRBJ2-1, with TRBD2 matching 7 bases. CDR3 length: 16 residues. V gave up 9 bases and J gave up 4 bases; unmatched junction bases: 15. Germline loops: CDR1 ENHRY, CDR2 SYGVKD.

This clone was counted a single time. The chain joins TRBV19 to TRBJ2-3, with TRBD1 matching over 9 bases. CDR1 is LNHDA, CDR2 SQIVND, per germline (reference sequence). The CDR3 consists of 18 residues. J gave up 2 bases and V 6 bases, and 15 bases lay outside the gene matches. The CDR3: CASSPWDRAPLSTDTQYF. The CDR3 DNA follows: TGTGCCAGTAGCCCTTGGGACAGGGCCCCACTTTCCACAGATACGCAGTATTTT.

The chain carries TRBV28 and TRBJ1-5; TRBD1 agrees at 8 bases. CDR1 is MDHEN, CDR2 SYDVKM, per germline. CDR3 length: 15 amino acids. Unmatched junction bases numbered 6, after V lost 6 bases and J lost 2 bases. CDR3 protein: CASRSDRVGNQPQHF. The CDR3 bases are TGTGCCAGCAGATCGGACAGGGTGGGCAATCAGCCCCAGCATTTT.

The chain joins TRBV18 to TRBJ2-7; TRBD2 agrees at 9 bases. The CDR3 sequence is 15 residues long. Trimming took 6 bases from V and 6 from J; bases not matched to a gene: 12. Germline V gene data show CDR1 as KGHSH and CDR2 as LQKENI. CDR3: CASSTQELAGSEQYF. CDR3 nucleotide sequence: TGTGCCAGCTCCACCCAAGAGCTAGCGGGATCCGAGCAGTACTTC.

The J gene is TRBJ1-2, the V gene TRBV5-8; D perhaps matches TRBD1 (6 bases). V was shortened by 4 bases and J by 0 bases, with 10 bases between the two germline ends. Germline CDR1 is SGHTS and CDR2 is YDEGEE. CDR3 length: 14 amino acids. The CDR3 sequence: CASSTTGPNYGYTF. CDR3 DNA sequence: TGTGCCAGCAGCACTACAGGGCCTAACTATGGCTACACCTTC.

The gene calls are TRBV7-8 and TRBJ2-1, with D perhaps TRBD2 (7 bases). Germline V gene sequence: CDR1 SGHVS, CDR2 FQNEAQ. The CDR3 sequence is 15 residues long. Trimming cost V 2 bases and J 9 bases, with 17 bases left between them. CDR3 DNA: TGTGCCAGCAGCTTATCAACGGGGGGCTTTGGTGAGCAGTTCTTC. Translating it yields CASSLSTGGFGEQFF.

In nucleotides, the CDR3 is TGTGCCAGCGGAGCTTCCCCGCGGCAGTTCTTC. Translating gives CASGASPRQFF. The rearrangement joins TRBV6-5 to TRBJ2-1; the D is unclear. The germline V and J ends were trimmed by 8 bases and 12 bases, with 14 bases remaining between them. This CDR3 contains 11 residues. Germline CDR1 reads MNHEY; CDR2 reads SVGAGI.

V is TRBV19 and J is TRBJ2-7; D may be TRBD1 (6 bases). CDR1 is LNHDA and CDR2 is SQIVND in the germline V gene (reference sequence). V dropped 3 bases and J dropped 7 bases, with 19 bases sitting between them. This CDR3 is built from 15 residues. CDR3 DNA sequence: TGTGCCAGTAGTATTTTTTCGGACAGTGGCTATGAGCAGTACTTC. Amino acid sequence: CASSIFSDSGYEQYF. Together with reference TRBV19 and TRBJ2-7, the CDR3 gives the full variable domain: DGGITQSPKYLFRKEGQNVTLSCEQNLNHDAMYWYRQDPGQGLRLIYYSQIVNDFQKGDIAEGYSVSREKKESFPLTVTSAQKNPTAFYLCASSIFSDSGYEQYFGPGTRLTVT.

In DNA, the CDR3 is TGTGCCAGCCGACAGGGGGCTAACTATGGCTACACCTTC. This codes for CASRQGANYGYTF. The chain combines TRBV6-5 with TRBJ1-2, with TRBD1 matching 9 bases. V was clipped by 8 bases and J by 0 bases; unmatched bases: 1. The CDR3 has 13 residues. Germline V gene lookup returns CDR1 MNHEY and CDR2 SVGAGI.

The V and J genes are TRBV2 and TRBJ2-1; TRBD2 matches 11 bases. CDR1 and CDR2 from the germline V gene are SNHLY and FYNNEI. This CDR3 is built from 16 residues. J gave up 8 bases and V 11 bases, and 17 bases lay outside the gene matches. CDR3: CAGPTGTSGRSDEQFF. The CDR3 bases are TGTGCCGGCCCAACCGGGACTAGCGGTCGGAGCGATGAGCAGTTCTTC.

DNA of the CDR3: TGTGCCAGTAGTATGGGCGTACACACCGGGGAGCTGTTTTTT. It encodes CASSMGVHTGELFF. The chain combines TRBV19 with TRBJ2-2; D is undetermined. Germline V gives CDR1 LNHDA, CDR2 SQIVND (reference sequence). The CDR3 totals 14 residues. With 3 bases removed from V and 3 bases from J, the gap between germline ends came to 8 bases.

The genes are TRBV19 and TRBJ2-7, with D possibly matching TRBD1 (5 bases). V was cut by 3 bases and J by 9 bases, with 12 bases left in between. CDR1 and CDR2 (germline): LNHDA, SQIVND (reference sequence). This CDR3 region has 12 residues. Here the CDR3 reads CASSIATEGQYF. The CDR3 nucleotides read TGTGCCAGTAGTATCGCGACAGAAGGGCAGTACTTC.